The clone carrying this T cell receptor (beta chain) was counted only a few times. The antigen remains unidentified. The treatment was: roughly ten-day PBMC culture with coronavirus spike peptide pools or control peptides (ViraFEST assay). These data belong to a study of vaccination and CD4 T cells after COVID-19. About the research overall: Median time from COVID diagnosis to post-COVID sampling was about 14 weeks (35 to 161). Stimuli were overlapping spike peptide pools of SARS-CoV-2 and three common cold coronaviruses (HCoV-NL63, HCoV-OC43, HCoV-229E).

CDR1 is SGHTA and CDR2 is FQGNSA in the germline V gene. There are 18 residues in the CDR3. Trimming removed 4 bases from V and 9 bases from J, with 28 bases in between. Sequencing of the DNA from cultured CD4+ T cells was carried out with the Oncomine TCR Beta short-read assay. Scientists extracted genomic DNA from CD4+ T cells grown in culture. Via MiXCR, TCRdb re-called the PCR reads, giving one row per CDR3 protein. The repertoire includes about 18,000 distinct CDR3 sequences, roughly 55% of them detected once, and around a sixth sits in the top ten. Study results and caveats: Convalescent patients had a median approximately 86% of post-vaccine SARS-CoV-2-reactive clones that were detected only after vaccination, not before it.

This receptor was identified in a human donor who had recovered from COVID-19. The chain uses TRBV7-2 and TRBJ2-1; possible D gene TRBD2, 7 bases. The sequences come from CD4+ T cells from blood, cultured in vitro, collected before SARS-CoV-2 vaccination. The CDR3 spells CASSYRRRGGGRVGEQFF. The CDR3, as DNA: TGTGCCAGCAGCTATAGGCGGCGAGGCGGGGGCCGGGTTGGTGAGCAGTTCTTC. The entire variable domain, with the rest obtained from reference TRBV7-2 and TRBJ2-1, is as follows: GAGVSQSPSNKVTEKGKDVELRCDPISGHTALYWYRQSLGQGLEFLIYFQGNSAPDKSGLPSDRFSAERTGGSVSTLTIQRTQQEDSAVYLCASSYRRRGGGRVGEQFFGPGTRLTVL.